This T cell receptor (beta chain) is from a study of beta chain features in type 1 diabetes. Turning to the study itself: Summed over all samples, the examined sorted cells came to more than 85 million.

It was one heparinised blood draw, averaging around 120 mL, that each donor gave. Cells sorted by CD45RO/CCR7/CD25/CD127/CD95/CD27 comprised CD4+ naive, central memory, regulatory and stem cell-like memory cells. Expressed TCRB transcripts were sequenced because the entire RNA isolate underwent reverse transcription. Sequenced by immunoSEQ multiplex PCR; TCRdb stores in-frame clones only, minus some. Counted here are 900,000 or so clones, 15% to 20% occurring once; the ten biggest clones make up around 0.02%. This clone was seen a handful of times. Other DNA sequences in this specimen translate into the identical CDR3. V lost 2 bases and J lost 4, with 6 bases in between. The germline V gene has CDR1 MDHEN and CDR2 SYDVKM. The CDR3 runs 13 residues.

The material sequenced was naive CD4+ T cells from blood. The receptor comes from a woman younger than 35 in good health. This rearrangement joins TRBV28 to TRBJ1-5; D remains ambiguous. CDR3 nucleotide sequence: TGTGCCAGCAGTTTAGACGGAAATCAGCCCCAGCATTTT. Translating gives CASSLDGNQPQHF. Variable domain in full (rest from reference TRBV28 and TRBJ1-5): DVKVTQSSRYLVKRTGEKVFLECVQDMDHENMFWYRQDPGLGLRLIYFSYDVKMKEKGDIPEGYSVSREKKERFSLILESASTNQTSMYLCASSLDGNQPQHFGDGTRLSIL.